This T cell receptor beta chain stems from a study of T cells in Graves' hyperthyroidism and ophthalmopathy. TCR beta CDR3 sequences were amplified from RNA transcripts. Carried out on the TCR CDR3, a first-round RT-PCR used the HTBI primer set. From the multiplex PCR reads, TCRdb called clonotypes with MiXCR, one entry per CDR3 protein. The repertoire holds a few hundred thousand distinct CDR3 sequences, with roughly 15% as singletons. Germline-derived CDR1 and CDR2 are DFQATT and SNEGSKA (reference sequence). V trimming: 6 bases; J trimming: 2 bases; junction bases outside the gene matches: 7. This CDR3 is built from 15 residues. At least ten counts were recorded for this clonotype.

V gene TRBV20-1 combines with J gene TRBJ1-5; 10 nucleotides match TRBD1. This TCR was recovered from a middle-aged woman with Graves' ophthalmopathy. The sample taken for sequencing was blood. The CDR3 DNA follows: TGCAGTGCCCGACGGGACAGGGGTGGCAATCAGCCCCAGCATTTT. Translated, it gives CSARRDRGGNQPQHF.